The 5 T cell receptor beta chains listed next were all sequenced from one sample in a study of T cell repertoires in cytomegalovirus infection (dated by TCRdb to between 2018 and 2021). The reads were generated on an Illumina HiSeq 1500. TCRdb ran its own pipeline on the public reads, namely fastp trimming at Q25 and MiXCR clone calling, and kept in-frame beta chains. When rows share a CDR3 protein, they turn into one entry using the most common DNA and genes. A total of about 460,000 distinct CDR3 sequences appear in this sample, 11% of them only once. The leading ten clones occupy more than 8.5% of the sample. Sequenced sample: PBMCs. These receptors all stem from a human donor in good health (CMV status not recorded). Some clones in this sample may be carry-over from other donors' samples.

A single count supports this clonotype. A much larger clone lies a single base off, so this may be a read error. The V call is TRBV28, the J call TRBJ2-2; no clear D gene. CDR3 length equals 12 residues. V was clipped by 11 bases and J by 1 base, with 8 bases between them. Germline V CDR1 and CDR2: MDHEN, SYDVKM. CDR3 in amino acids: CAGTENTGELFF. In DNA form, the CDR3 reads TGTGCCGGCACTGAGAACACCGGGGAGCTGTTTTTT.

This clonotype has a handful of counts. The chain's CDR3 is CASSRSAGSTDTQYF. The CDR3 DNA reads TGTGCCAGCAGCCGGTCAGCGGGTAGCACAGATACGCAGTATTTT. V usage is TRBV3-1 and J usage is TRBJ2-3; D may be TRBD2 (6 bases). CDR3 length: 15 residues. Germline assignment: CDR1 LGHDT and CDR2 YNNKEL (reference sequence). V lost 4 bases and J lost 0, with 11 bases in between.

This clonotype has at least ten counts. The chain carries TRBV6-6 and TRBJ2-2, with D perhaps matching TRBD2 (6 bases). CDR1 and CDR2 (germline): MNHNY, SVGAGI (reference sequence). CDR3 size: 15 residues. Trimming cost V 2 bases and J 3 bases, with 10 bases left between them. CDR3 region: CASSYRREDTGELFF. The CDR3 DNA reads TGTGCCAGCAGTTACCGCAGGGAGGACACCGGGGAGCTGTTTTTT.

This clonotype has ten or more counts. The V and J genes are TRBV23-1 and TRBJ2-3, with D perhaps matching TRBD2 (6 bases). TRBV23-1 is annotated as an ORF whose role is uncertain. V was shortened by 2 bases and J by 0 bases, with 21 bases between the two germline ends. This CDR3 has 19 amino acids. For the CDR3, the DNA is TGCGCCAGCAGTCAAGCCGTCAGGCTGGCGGGACCCAGCACAGATACGCAGTATTTT. Translation gives CASSQAVRLAGPSTDTQYF.

This clonotype occurred many times. CDR3 in amino acids: CASSTRDGSYEQYF. For the CDR3, the DNA is TGTGCCAGCAGCACACGGGACGGCTCCTACGAGCAGTACTTC. The V gene is TRBV7-9, the J gene TRBJ2-7, with D perhaps assigned TRBD1 or TRBD2 (5 bases each). Germline CDR1 SEHNR, CDR2 FQNEAQ (reference sequence). The CDR3 is 14 amino acids. Trimming pared 5 bases from V and 0 bases from J, leaving 11 bases between. The entire variable domain, with the rest obtained from reference TRBV7-9 and TRBJ2-7, is as follows: DTGVSQNPRHKITKRGQNVTFRCDPISEHNRLYWYRQTLGQGPEFLTYFQNEAQLEKSRLLSDRFSAERPKGSFSTLEIQRTEQGDSAMYLCASSTRDGSYEQYFGPGTRLTVT.